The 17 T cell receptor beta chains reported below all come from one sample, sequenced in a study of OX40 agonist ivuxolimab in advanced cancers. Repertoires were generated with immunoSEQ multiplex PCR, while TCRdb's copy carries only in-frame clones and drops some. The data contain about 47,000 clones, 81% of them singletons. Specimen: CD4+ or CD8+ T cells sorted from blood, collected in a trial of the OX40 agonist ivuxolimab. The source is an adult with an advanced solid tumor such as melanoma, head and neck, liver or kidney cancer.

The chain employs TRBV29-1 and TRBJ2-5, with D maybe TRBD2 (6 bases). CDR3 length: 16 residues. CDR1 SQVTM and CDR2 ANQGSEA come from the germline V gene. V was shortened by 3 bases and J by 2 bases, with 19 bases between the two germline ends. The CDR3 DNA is TGCAGCGTTGAGGGGACTGACCCTGGCCTTCAAGAGACCCAGTACTTC. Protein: CSVEGTDPGLQETQYF.

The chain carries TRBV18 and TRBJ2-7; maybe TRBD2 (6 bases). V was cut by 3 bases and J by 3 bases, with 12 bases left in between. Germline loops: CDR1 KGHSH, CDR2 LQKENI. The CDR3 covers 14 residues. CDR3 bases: TGTGCCAGCTCACCCCCGGGGGAAAGCTACGAGCAGTACTTC. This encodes CASSPPGESYEQYF. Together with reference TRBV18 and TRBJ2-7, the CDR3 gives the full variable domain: NAGVMQNPRHLVRRRGQEARLRCSPMKGHSHVYWYRQLPEEGLKFMVYLQKENIIDESGMPKERFSAEFPKEGPSILRIQQVVRGDSAAYFCASSPPGESYEQYFGPGTRLTVT.

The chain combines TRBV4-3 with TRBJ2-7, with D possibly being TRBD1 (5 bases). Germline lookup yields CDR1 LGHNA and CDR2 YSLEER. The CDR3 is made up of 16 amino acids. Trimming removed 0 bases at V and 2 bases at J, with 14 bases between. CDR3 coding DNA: TGCGCCAGCAGCCAAGATGTAGGCCAGGGCCCCTACGAGCAGTACTTC. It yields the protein CASSQDVGQGPYEQYF.

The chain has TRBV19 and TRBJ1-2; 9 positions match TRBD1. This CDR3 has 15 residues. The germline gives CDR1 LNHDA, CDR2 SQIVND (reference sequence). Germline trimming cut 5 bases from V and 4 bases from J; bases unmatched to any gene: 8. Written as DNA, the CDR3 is TGTGCCAGTAGTGCCTGGGACAGGGAGCTCTATGGCTACACCTTC. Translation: CASSAWDRELYGYTF.

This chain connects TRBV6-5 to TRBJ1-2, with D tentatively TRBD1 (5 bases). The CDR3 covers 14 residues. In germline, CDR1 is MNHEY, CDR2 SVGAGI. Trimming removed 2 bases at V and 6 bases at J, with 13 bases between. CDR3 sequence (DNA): TGTGCCAGCAGTTACCAGGGAGGGTTGGATGGCTACACCTTC. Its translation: CASSYQGGLDGYTF.

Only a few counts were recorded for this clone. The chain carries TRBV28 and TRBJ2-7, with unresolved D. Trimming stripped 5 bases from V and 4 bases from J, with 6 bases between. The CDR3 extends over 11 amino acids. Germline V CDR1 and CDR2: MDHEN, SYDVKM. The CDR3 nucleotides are TGTGCCAGCAGTCCCGGGTACGAGCAGTACTTC. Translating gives CASSPGYEQYF.

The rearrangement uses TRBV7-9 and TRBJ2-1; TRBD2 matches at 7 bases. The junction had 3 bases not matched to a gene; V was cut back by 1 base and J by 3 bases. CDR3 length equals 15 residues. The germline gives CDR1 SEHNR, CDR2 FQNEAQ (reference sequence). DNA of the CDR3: TGTGCCAGCAGCTTAGTGGCGGGGGACTACAATGAGCAGTTCTTC. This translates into CASSLVAGDYNEQFF.

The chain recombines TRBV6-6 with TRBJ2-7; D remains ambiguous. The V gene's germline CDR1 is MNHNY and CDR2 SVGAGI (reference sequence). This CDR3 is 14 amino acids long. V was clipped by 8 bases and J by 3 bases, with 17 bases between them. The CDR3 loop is CASSFGNSHYEQYF. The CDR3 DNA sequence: TGTGCCAGCTCATTTGGGAACAGTCACTACGAGCAGTACTTC.

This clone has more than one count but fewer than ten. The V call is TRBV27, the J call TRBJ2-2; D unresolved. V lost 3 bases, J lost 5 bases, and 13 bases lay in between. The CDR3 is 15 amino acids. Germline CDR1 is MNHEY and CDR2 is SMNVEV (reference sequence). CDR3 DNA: TGTGCCAGCAGTTTTGGGCGAGAAGCTACCGGGGAGCTGTTTTTT. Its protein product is CASSFGREATGELFF.

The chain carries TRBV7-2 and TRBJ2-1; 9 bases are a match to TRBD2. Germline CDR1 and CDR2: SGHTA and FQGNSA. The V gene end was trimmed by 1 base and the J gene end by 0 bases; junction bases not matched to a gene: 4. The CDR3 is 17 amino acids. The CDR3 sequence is CASSLGGSGSSYNEQFF. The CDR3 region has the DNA TGTGCCAGCAGCTTAGGAGGTAGCGGGAGCTCCTACAATGAGCAGTTCTTC.

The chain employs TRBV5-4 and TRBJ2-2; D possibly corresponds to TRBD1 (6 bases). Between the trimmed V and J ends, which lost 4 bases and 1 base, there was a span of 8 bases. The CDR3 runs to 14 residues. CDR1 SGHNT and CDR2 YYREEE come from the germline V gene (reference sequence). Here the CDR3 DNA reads TGTGCCAGCAGCAGGACAGAGAACACCGGGGAGCTGTTTTTT. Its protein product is CASSRTENTGELFF.

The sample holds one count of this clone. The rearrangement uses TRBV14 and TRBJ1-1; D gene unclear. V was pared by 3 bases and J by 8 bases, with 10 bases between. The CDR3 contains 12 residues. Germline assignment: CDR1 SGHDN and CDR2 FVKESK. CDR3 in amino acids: CASSHLATEAFF. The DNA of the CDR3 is TGTGCCAGCAGCCACCTAGCTACAGAAGCTTTCTTT. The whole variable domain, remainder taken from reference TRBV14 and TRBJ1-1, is EAGVTQFPSHSVIEKGQTVTLRCDPISGHDNLYWYRRVMGKEIKFLLHFVKESKQDESGMPNNRFLAERTGGTYSTLKVQPAELEDSGVYFCASSHLATEAFFGQGTRLTVV.

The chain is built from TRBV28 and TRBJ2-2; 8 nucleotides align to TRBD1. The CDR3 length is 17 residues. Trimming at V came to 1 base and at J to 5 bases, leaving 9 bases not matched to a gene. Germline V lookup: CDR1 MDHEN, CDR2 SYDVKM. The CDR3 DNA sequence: TGTGCCAGCAGTTTATTAGTGGCAGGGGGCCGGACCGGGGAGCTGTTTTTT. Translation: CASSLLVAGGRTGELFF.

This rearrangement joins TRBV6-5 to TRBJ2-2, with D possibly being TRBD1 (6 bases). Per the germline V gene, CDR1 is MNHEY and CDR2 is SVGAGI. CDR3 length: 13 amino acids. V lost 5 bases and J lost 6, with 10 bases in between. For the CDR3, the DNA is TGTGCCAGCAGTAATCAGGGGTCCGGGGAGCTGTTTTTT. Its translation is CASSNQGSGELFF.

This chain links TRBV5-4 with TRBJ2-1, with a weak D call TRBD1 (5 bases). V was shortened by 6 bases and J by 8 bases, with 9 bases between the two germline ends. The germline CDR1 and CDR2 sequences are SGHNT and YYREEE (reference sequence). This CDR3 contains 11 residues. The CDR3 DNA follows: TGTGCCAGCAAGCAGGGCTATGAGCAGTTCTTC. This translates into CASKQGYEQFF.

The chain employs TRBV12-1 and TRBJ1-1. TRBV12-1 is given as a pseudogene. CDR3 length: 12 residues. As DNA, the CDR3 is TGTGCCAGCAACCCGAATGGGGCTGAAGCTTTCTTT. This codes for CASNPNGAEAFF.

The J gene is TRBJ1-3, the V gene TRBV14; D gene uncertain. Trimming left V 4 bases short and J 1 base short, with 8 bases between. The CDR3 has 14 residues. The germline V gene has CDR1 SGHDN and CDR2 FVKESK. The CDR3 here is CASSPSRSGNTIYF. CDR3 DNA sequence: TGTGCCAGCAGCCCTTCACGGTCTGGAAACACCATATATTTT.